Following are 9 T cell receptor beta chains from one sample sequenced in a study of beta chain features in type 1 diabetes. Every isolated RNA sample was fully reverse transcribed, so sequencing captured expressed TCRB transcripts. The method was immunoSEQ multiplex PCR; TCRdb's version includes in-frame clones alone and lacks a portion of them. The data show fewer than 900,000 clones, roughly 17% seen once. Sample: naive CD4+ T cells from blood. These receptors all stem from a woman between 18 and 29 years old in good health.

The chain combines TRBV2 with TRBJ1-3; D call uncertain. CDR1 and CDR2 (germline): SNHLY, FYNNEI. Trimming took off 7 bases at V and 0 bases at J, with 13 bases between the two ends. The CDR3 has 15 amino acids. The CDR3 region is CASTTREVSGNTIYF. DNA for the CDR3: TGTGCCAGCACCACCCGGGAAGTCTCTGGAAACACCATATATTTT.

The genes are TRBV6-6 and TRBJ2-7; D is undetermined. This CDR3 is built from 16 residues. CDR1 is MNHNY, CDR2 SVGAGI, per germline (reference sequence). V lost 10 bases and J 2 bases, leaving 24 bases between the germline ends. The CDR3 nucleotides read TGTGCCACCATTCTAGGACCGCGATTAGGAGCCTACGAGCAGTACTTC. This encodes CATILGPRLGAYEQYF.

The chain employs TRBV7-2 and TRBJ2-1; the match to TRBD1 covers 11 bases. Germline CDR1 reads SGHTA; CDR2 reads FQGNSA. The J segment lost 10 bases and the V segment lost 1 base, leaving 6 bases of the junction unmatched. The CDR3 runs to 15 residues. The CDR3 DNA reads as TGTGCCAGCAGCTTAGATGGACAGGGGGCTCGGGAGCAGTTCTTC. Translating it yields CASSLDGQGAREQFF. The full variable domain, completed using reference TRBV7-2 and TRBJ2-1, is GAGVSQSPSNKVTEKGKDVELRCDPISGHTALYWYRQSLGQGLEFLIYFQGNSAPDKSGLPSDRFSAERTGGSVSTLTIQRTQQEDSAVYLCASSLDGQGAREQFFGPGTRLTVL.

This chain joins TRBV7-2 and TRBJ2-7, with TRBD1 matching over 7 bases. The V segment lost 3 bases and the J segment 3 bases; nucleotides outside the gene matches: 11. The germline gives CDR1 SGHTA, CDR2 FQGNSA. The CDR3 consists of 16 residues. CDR3 in DNA: TGTGCCAGCAGCTTGGGACAGCTCCAAGGGAACTACGAGCAGTACTTC. Its protein is CASSLGQLQGNYEQYF.

The chain recombines TRBV29-1 with TRBJ2-1, with a possible D match to TRBD2 (5 bases). Between the trimmed V and J ends, which lost 8 bases and 2 bases, there was a span of 13 bases. The CDR3 consists of 13 residues. Germline V gene sequence: CDR1 SQVTM, CDR2 ANQGSEA. CDR3 DNA: TGCAGCACAGAGGGAAGAACCTACAATGAGCAGTTCTTC. It yields the protein CSTEGRTYNEQFF.

The V call is TRBV4-3, the J call TRBJ2-3, with D possibly matching TRBD1 (5 bases). The germline V and J ends were trimmed by 0 bases and 0 bases, with 16 bases remaining between them. The CDR3 contains 18 residues. Germline lookup yields CDR1 LGHNA and CDR2 YSLEER. CDR3 residues: CASSQEVIGHLSTDTQYF. The CDR3 nucleotides are TGCGCCAGCAGCCAAGAAGTTATCGGACACCTCAGCACAGATACGCAGTATTTT.

The chain couples TRBV29-1 to TRBJ1-2; no reliable D call. V shed 7 bases and J shed 0 bases, with 15 bases lying between them. Germline assignment: CDR1 SQVTM and CDR2 ANQGSEA. CDR3 length: 14 residues. CDR3 loop: CSAAGAWANYGYTF. CDR3 nucleotide sequence: TGCAGCGCGGCAGGCGCCTGGGCTAACTATGGCTACACCTTC.

This clone occurred a few times. The chain has TRBV7-2 and TRBJ2-1, with 10 bases matching TRBD2. The CDR3 covers 16 residues. V shed 2 bases and J 3 bases; nucleotides not matched to a gene: 4. The germline V gene has CDR1 SGHTA and CDR2 FQGNSA. As DNA, the CDR3 is TGTGCCAGCAGCTTACGACTAGCGGGTAACTACAATGAGCAGTTCTTC. Translation: CASSLRLAGNYNEQFF.

A few counts support this clone. The genes are TRBV28 and TRBJ2-2; D is ambiguous. Deletions cut 5 bases from V and 2 bases from J, with 3 bases between. This CDR3 region has 12 residues. Per germline, CDR1 MDHEN and CDR2 SYDVKM. In DNA form, the CDR3 reads TGTGCCAGCAGTAAAAACACCGGGGAGCTGTTTTTT. It is translated as CASSKNTGELFF.